Listed below are T cell receptor beta chains from one sample, sequenced in a study of identical twins. TCRdb passed the 5' RACE reads through MiXCR, listing each CDR3 protein once. Here the sample spans about 890,000 distinct CDR3 sequences, more than 9% being singletons. The same sample was also studied in work on yellow fever vaccine responses in identical twins.

Sequencing input: PBMCs. Every receptor here comes from a woman aged 18 to 35 in good health. The CDR3 runs from the conserved cysteine through the conserved F or W. D genes are given only for firm matches. Part of the rows lack a size; the others show once, few, many or a class for expanded clones.

v_call	d_call	clone_size	j_call	cdr3_aa	cdr3_nt
TRBV6-5	NA	NA	TRBJ1-2	CASSNDFGQTTNYGYTF	TGTGCCAGCAGTAACGATTTCGGACAGACAACTAACTATGGCTACACCTTC
TRBV6-1	TRBD1	NA	TRBJ1-3	CASSHTGTGDGNTIYF	TGTGCCAGCAGCCATACCGGGACAGGGGACGGAAACACCATATATTTT
TRBV11-2	TRBD2	NA	TRBJ2-1	CASSLPGLAGDINEQFF	TGTGCCAGCAGCTTACCGGGACTAGCGGGGGACATTAATGAGCAGTTCTTC
TRBV10-3	TRBD2	NA	TRBJ2-3	CAISLGTSGSLDTQYF	TGTGCCATCAGCCTTGGGACTAGCGGGAGTCTAGATACGCAGTATTTT
TRBV27	TRBD1	few	TRBJ1-5	CASSITGDYSNQPQHF	TGTGCCAGCAGTATAACAGGGGACTATAGCAATCAGCCCCAGCATTTT
TRBV7-8	NA	few	TRBJ2-7	CASSNGQQNEQYF	TGTGCCAGCAGCAACGGACAGCAAAACGAGCAGTACTTC
TRBV11-2	TRBD2	few	TRBJ2-7	CASSHALAGAYEQYF	TGTGCCAGCAGCCACGCGCTAGCGGGAGCCTACGAGCAGTACTTC
TRBV6-1	NA	NA	TRBJ2-1	CASSGPTSPSYNEQFF	TGTGCCAGCAGTGGGCCCACTAGTCCCTCCTACAATGAGCAGTTCTTC
TRBV7-6	NA	few	TRBJ2-3	CASSLGGGHTDTQYF	TGTGCCAGCAGCTTAGGTGGGGGACACACAGATACGCAGTATTTT
TRBV28	NA	few	TRBJ1-4	CASKVGGRYEKLFF	TGTGCCAGCAAGGTGGGCGGAAGATATGAAAAACTGTTTTTT
TRBV20-1	NA	few	TRBJ2-3	CSARVGWASTDTQYF	TGCAGTGCTAGAGTAGGGTGGGCTAGCACAGATACGCAGTATTTT
TRBV20-1	NA	few	TRBJ2-3	CSARESGGAGDTQYF	TGCAGTGCTAGAGAGTCAGGCGGAGCGGGAGATACGCAGTATTTT
TRBV6-2/TRBV6-3	NA	few	TRBJ2-1	CASSYERGNEQFF	TGTGCCAGCAGTTATGAAAGGGGCAATGAGCAGTTCTTC
TRBV5-4	TRBD2	NA	TRBJ2-1	CASIPTGGGGDEQFF	TGTGCCAGCATCCCGACCGGCGGGGGGGGGGATGAGCAGTTCTTC
TRBV6-5	NA	many	TRBJ1-1	CASSYSTRQMNTEAFF	TGTGCCAGCAGTTACTCGACCCGCCAAATGAACACTGAAGCTTTCTTT
TRBV20-1	NA	NA	TRBJ2-5	CSARVEETQYF	TGCAGTGCTAGAGTTGAAGAGACCCAGTACTTC
TRBV3-1	NA	NA	TRBJ1-2	CASSHGRAGGYTF	TGTGCCAGCAGCCACGGGAGGGCGGGAGGCTACACCTTC
TRBV29-1	TRBD2	many	TRBJ2-1	CSVKASGTYNEQFF	TGCAGCGTTAAGGCTAGCGGGACCTACAATGAGCAGTTCTTC
TRBV29-1	NA	NA	TRBJ2-1	CSVGGAGSYNEQFF	TGCAGCGTTGGGGGAGCGGGCTCCTACAATGAGCAGTTCTTC
TRBV6-1	NA	few	TRBJ1-5	CASSRNRENSNQPQHF	TGTGCCAGCAGTAGAAACCGGGAGAATAGCAATCAGCCCCAGCATTTT
TRBV28	NA	NA	TRBJ1-1	CASSLKKDTEAFF	TGTGCCAGCAGTTTAAAAAAGGACACTGAAGCTTTCTTT
TRBV5-4	NA	NA	TRBJ2-2	CASRQAPGTGELFF	TGTGCCAGCAGACAGGCCCCGGGGACCGGGGAGCTGTTTTTT
TRBV7-3	NA	many	TRBJ2-2	CASSLMGRGGRNTGELFF	TGTGCCAGCAGCTTAATGGGCCGTGGTGGGAGAAACACCGGGGAGCTGTTTTTT
TRBV11-2	NA	NA	TRBJ1-1	CASSLESWVTGSSGINTEAFF	TGTGCCAGCAGCTTAGAGTCCTGGGTCACAGGGAGTAGTGGTATAAACACTGAAGCTTTCTTT
TRBV6-1	NA	NA	TRBJ2-1	CASTAGHLVYNEQFF	TGTGCCAGCACCGCGGGGCATCTTGTCTACAATGAGCAGTTCTTC
TRBV20-1	TRBD1	many	TRBJ2-1	CSARAAGQANEQFF	TGCAGTGCTAGAGCTGCTGGACAGGCCAATGAGCAGTTCTTC
TRBV11-2	NA	many	TRBJ2-1	CASSFSRGRYNEQFF	TGTGCCAGCAGCTTTAGCAGGGGACGATACAATGAGCAGTTCTTC
TRBV29-1	TRBD1	NA	TRBJ1-2	CSVDDRGLVDYGYTF	TGCAGCGTTGATGACAGGGGCTTGGTGGACTATGGCTACACCTTC
TRBV15	NA	few	TRBJ1-6	CATSRAGTYNSPLHF	TGTGCCACCAGCAGGGCCGGGACCTATAATTCACCCCTCCACTTT
TRBV25-1	TRBD2	many	TRBJ2-3	CASMALGLATDTQYF	TGTGCCAGCATGGCCTTGGGACTAGCAACAGATACGCAGTATTTT
TRBV5-1	TRBD2	few	TRBJ2-5	CASSLEGGSQETQYF	TGCGCCAGCAGCTTGGAGGGAGGGTCTCAAGAGACCCAGTACTTC
TRBV6-5	NA	NA	TRBJ1-4	CASITGPMGEKLFF	TGTGCCAGCATTACGGGCCCCATGGGGGAAAAACTGTTTTTT
TRBV4-1	NA	many	TRBJ1-3	CASSQDIRNTIYF	TGCGCCAGCAGCCAAGACATTCGAAACACCATATATTTT
TRBV12-3/TRBV12-4	NA	few	TRBJ2-2	CASRGGEQGRTGELFF	TGTGCCAGCAGGGGGGGGGAACAGGGAAGGACCGGGGAGCTGTTTTTT
TRBV20-1	TRBD1	few	TRBJ1-6	CSARSDRGNISPLHF	TGCAGTGCTAGATCGGACAGGGGGAATATTTCACCCCTCCACTTT
TRBV4-1	NA	many	TRBJ1-5	CASSQRLWQDGSGPQHF	TGCGCCAGCAGCCAACGACTCTGGCAGGACGGATCAGGGCCCCAGCATTTT
TRBV18	NA	NA	TRBJ2-2	CASSPRDSITGELFF	TGTGCCAGCTCACCACGGGATTCGATCACCGGGGAGCTGTTTTTT
TRBV11-2	TRBD2	few	TRBJ2-3	CASSPIPASGGYTDTQYF	TGTGCCAGCAGCCCCATCCCCGCTAGCGGGGGCTACACAGATACGCAGTATTTT
TRBV20-1	TRBD2	few	TRBJ2-3	CSARTSGSGDTQYF	TGCAGTGCTAGGACTAGCGGAAGCGGGGATACGCAGTATTTT
TRBV5-1	TRBD2	many	TRBJ2-1	CASSPGTRGNNEQFF	TGCGCCAGCAGTCCCGGGACTAGGGGAAACAATGAGCAGTTCTTC
TRBV12-3/TRBV12-4	NA	NA	TRBJ2-7	CASSWDGTYEQYF	TGTGCCAGCAGTTGGGACGGTACCTACGAGCAGTACTTC
TRBV12-3/TRBV12-4	NA	few	TRBJ2-2	CASTLGTFTGELFF	TGTGCCAGCACCTTGGGGACTTTTACCGGGGAGCTGTTTTTT
TRBV12-3/TRBV12-4	TRBD2	many	TRBJ2-1	CASTDGAGGHRNEQFF	TGTGCCAGCACCGACGGGGCGGGAGGCCATAGGAATGAGCAGTTCTTC
TRBV11-3	TRBD2	NA	TRBJ2-5	CASSSREGEETQYF	TGTGCCAGCAGCTCGCGGGAGGGGGAAGAGACCCAGTACTTC
TRBV6-2/TRBV6-3	NA	NA	TRBJ1-6	CASRPSVRGSYNSPLHF	TGTGCCAGCAGGCCTAGCGTACGAGGATCCTATAATTCACCCCTCCACTTT
TRBV2	TRBD2	few	TRBJ2-7	CASSGPTGGYEQYF	TGTGCCAGCAGTGGGCCTACGGGGGGCTACGAGCAGTACTTC
TRBV20-1	NA	NA	TRBJ1-2	CSARIGRELGYTF	TGCAGTGCTAGAATCGGCAGGGAGCTCGGCTACACCTTC
TRBV29-1	NA	NA	TRBJ1-1	CSGTVGDTEAFF	TGCAGCGGTACAGTGGGGGACACTGAAGCTTTCTTT
TRBV7-9	NA	NA	TRBJ2-5	CASSPGVPDETQYF	TGTGCCAGCAGCCCCGGGGTGCCCGACGAGACCCAGTACTTC
TRBV15	TRBD1	many	TRBJ2-3	CATSISGGDTQYF	TGTGCCACCAGCATATCAGGGGGTGATACGCAGTATTTT
TRBV7-8	NA	many	TRBJ2-1	CASSVGRWNEQFF	TGTGCCAGCAGCGTGGGCCGGTGGAATGAGCAGTTCTTC
TRBV5-4	NA	NA	TRBJ2-5	CASSLERRGETQYF	TGTGCCAGCAGCTTGGAGAGGCGTGGAGAGACCCAGTACTTC
TRBV7-9	NA	NA	TRBJ1-1	CASSPTGENTEAFF	TGTGCCAGCAGCCCCACAGGTGAGAACACTGAAGCTTTCTTT
TRBV27	NA	few	TRBJ1-1	CASSPLNGNTEAFF	TGTGCCAGCAGTCCCTTGAATGGGAACACTGAAGCTTTCTTT
TRBV20-1	NA	NA	TRBJ2-1	CSAQDLSRSNEQFF	TGCAGTGCTCAGGATCTTTCGCGGTCCAATGAGCAGTTCTTC